This T cell receptor beta chain comes out of a study of blood T cell repertoires in COVID-19. For recovered donors of Cohort 3, there were two negative PCRs, clearance, or symptom resolution. This clone came up once. Germline V gene data show CDR1 as MNHEY and CDR2 as SVGEGT. V dropped 6 bases and J dropped 1 base, with 15 bases sitting between them. The CDR3 contains 16 residues. In the original workflow: Amplification of reference gene primers provided the estimated nucleated cell counts. Measured with immunoSEQ multiplex PCR; TCRdb has only the in-frame clones, and not every one. That table supplies the V and J calls and clone size; D and trimming were determined from the DNA. Of fewer than 500,000 clones in the sample, around 87% were seen once.

The specimen was PBMCs or T cells enriched from blood (not recorded which). J is TRBJ1-4 and V is TRBV6-2 or TRBV6-3; D possibly corresponds to TRBD1 (5 bases). This sequence originates from a man younger than 45 who had recovered from COVID-19. CDR3 sequence: CASSPAGWRTNEKLFF. As DNA, the CDR3 is TGTGCCAGCAGCCCGGCAGGGTGGCGAACTAATGAAAAACTGTTTTTT.